This T cell receptor (beta chain) was retrieved from a study of CD8 T cells in ankylosing spondylitis. Trimming removed 5 bases at V and 7 bases at J, with 9 bases between. The CDR3 is made up of 12 amino acids. Germline CDR1 and CDR2: KGHDR and SFDVKD. TCRdb re-derived calls from the 5' RACE reads in MiXCR, one entry per CDR3 protein. The sample holds a few hundred thousand distinct CDR3 sequences; approximately 22% are singletons and the top ten take around 13%. Sequencing input: blood, either unsorted or a sorted T cell fraction (not recorded which). The gene calls are TRBV24-1 and TRBJ2-3; D unclear. The source of this sequence is a male donor with ankylosing spondylitis or in good health (not recorded which). The CDR3 DNA sequence: TGTGCCACCAGTGCTGTCTGGTATACGCAGTATTTT. This sequence encodes CATSAVWYTQYF.